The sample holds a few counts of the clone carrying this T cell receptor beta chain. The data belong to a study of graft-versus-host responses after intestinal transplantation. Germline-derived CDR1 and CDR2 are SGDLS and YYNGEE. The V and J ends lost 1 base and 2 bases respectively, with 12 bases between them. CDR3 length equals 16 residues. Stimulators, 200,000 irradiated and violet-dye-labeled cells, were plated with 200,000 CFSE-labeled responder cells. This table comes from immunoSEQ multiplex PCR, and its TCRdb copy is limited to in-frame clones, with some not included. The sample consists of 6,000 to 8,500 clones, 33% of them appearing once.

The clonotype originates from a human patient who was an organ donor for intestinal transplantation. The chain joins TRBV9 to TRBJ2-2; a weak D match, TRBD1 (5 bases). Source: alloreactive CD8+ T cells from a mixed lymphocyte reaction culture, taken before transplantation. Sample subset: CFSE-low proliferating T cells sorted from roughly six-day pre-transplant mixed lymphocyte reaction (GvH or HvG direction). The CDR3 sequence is CASSVSWGANTGELFF. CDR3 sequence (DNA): TGTGCCAGCAGCGTATCTTGGGGCGCCAACACCGGGGAGCTGTTTTTT. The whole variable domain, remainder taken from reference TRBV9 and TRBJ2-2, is DSGVTQTPKHLITATGQRVTLRCSPRSGDLSVYWYQQSLDQGLQFLIQYYNGEERAKGNILERFSAQQFPDLHSELNLSSLELGDSALYFCASSVSWGANTGELFFGEGSRLTVL.